Shown below are 20 T cell receptor beta chains from a single sample sequenced in a study of blood T cell repertoires in COVID-19 (dated by TCRdb to the early 2020s). Libraries were built with the immunoSEQ multiplex PCR assay. Drawn from immuneACCESS, this table holds only the in-frame rearrangements with V and J called that TCRdb kept. Clones are partly lost; checked studies trace under half to an unresolved V gene and leave the rest unexplained. A total of about 250,000 clones appear in this sample, about 89% of them only once. The ten biggest clones cover around 10% of the sample. What was sequenced was PBMCs or T cells enriched from blood (not recorded which). All receptors come from a man aged 40-50 years who had recovered from COVID-19.

This clone has only a few counts. The V gene is TRBV4-1, the J gene TRBJ2-3; D is undetermined. V was clipped by 4 bases and J by 2 bases, with 4 bases between them. This CDR3 is 12 amino acids long. Germline-derived CDR1 and CDR2 are MGHRA and YSYEKL. The CDR3 region has the DNA TGCGCCAGCAGCCGGCTCACAGATACGCAGTATTTT. This translates into CASSRLTDTQYF.

The V call is TRBV18, the J call TRBJ2-1; D uncertain. CDR3 size: 15 residues. CDR1 and CDR2 from the germline V gene are KGHSH and LQKENI. Between the trimmed V and J ends, which lost 1 base and 9 bases, there was a span of 16 bases. The DNA for the CDR3 is TGTGCCAGCTCACCACGATCCGCTAACCATGCTGAGCAGTTCTTC. Protein: CASSPRSANHAEQFF.

The rearrangement links TRBV28 to TRBJ2-1; 7 bases fit TRBD2. Losses at the gene ends were 1 base for V and 5 bases for J; bases not matched to a gene: 2. The CDR3 sequence is 14 residues long. Germline loops: CDR1 MDHEN, CDR2 SYDVKM. The CDR3 is CASSLLAGNNEQFF. CDR3 bases: TGTGCCAGCAGTTTATTAGCGGGCAACAATGAGCAGTTCTTC. Supplemented by reference TRBV28 and TRBJ2-1, the full variable domain reads DVKVTQSSRYLVKRTGEKVFLECVQDMDHENMFWYRQDPGLGLRLIYFSYDVKMKEKGDIPEGYSVSREKKERFSLILESASTNQTSMYLCASSLLAGNNEQFFGPGTRLTVL.

The genes are TRBV2 and TRBJ2-3, with 7 bases matching TRBD2. Germline loops: CDR1 SNHLY, CDR2 FYNNEI. Unmatched junction bases numbered 6, after V lost 5 bases and J lost 1 base. This CDR3 comprises 15 residues. This CDR3 reads CASSPDGLGTDTQYF. CDR3 nucleotide sequence: TGTGCCAGCAGTCCCGACGGACTAGGCACAGATACGCAGTATTTT.

The chain recombines TRBV6-2 or TRBV6-3 with TRBJ1-5, with a tentative D call TRBD1 (5 bases). The CDR3 spans 17 residues. The V end lost 2 bases, the J end lost 1 base, and 15 bases lay between the germline ends. Germline-derived CDR1 and CDR2 are MNHEY and SVGEGT. CDR3 sequence reads: CASSYEAGEGSNQPQHF. The CDR3 DNA reads as TGTGCCAGCAGTTACGAGGCGGGGGAGGGAAGCAATCAGCCCCAGCATTTT.

The chain recombines TRBV4-1 with TRBJ2-2; D perhaps matches TRBD2 (6 bases). This CDR3 contains 16 residues. The germline V gene has CDR1 MGHRA and CDR2 YSYEKL. Trimming pared 7 bases from V and 5 bases from J, leaving 20 bases between. The CDR3 loop reads CASNRGSLILTGELFF. For the CDR3, the DNA is TGCGCCAGCAACCGGGGGAGTCTAATCCTTACCGGGGAGCTGTTTTTT.

This clone has a single count. Other DNA variants within this sample encode the same CDR3. The V and J genes are TRBV19 and TRBJ1-5; a weak D match, TRBD1 (5 bases). The germline V and J ends were trimmed by 3 bases and 2 bases, with 11 bases remaining between them. The V gene's germline CDR1 is LNHDA and CDR2 SQIVND (reference sequence). The CDR3 is 15 residues long. The CDR3 region has the DNA TGTGCCAGTAGTATTGGCAGGGCGGGCAATCAGCCCCAGCATTTT. Its protein product is CASSIGRAGNQPQHF.

V is TRBV6-4 and J is TRBJ2-1; possible D gene TRBD2, 5 bases. CDR1 and CDR2 (germline): MRHNA, SNTAGT. Trimming removed 5 bases from V and 0 bases from J, with 14 bases in between. The CDR3 contains 16 residues. CDR3 region: CASSNRRDSSYNEQFF. The CDR3 bases are TGTGCCAGCAGTAACCGCCGGGATAGCTCCTACAATGAGCAGTTCTTC.

The chain uses TRBV18 and TRBJ1-4; TRBD1 agrees at 9 bases. Germline V gene data show CDR1 as KGHSH and CDR2 as LQKENI. This CDR3 contains 15 residues. V gave up 3 bases and J gave up 8 bases; unmatched junction bases: 7. The chain's CDR3 is CASSPLGTGYEKLFF. CDR3 bases: TGTGCCAGCTCACCGCTCGGGACAGGGTACGAAAAACTGTTTTTT.

V and J are TRBV28 and TRBJ2-1; D might be TRBD2 (5 bases). CDR3 length: 15 amino acids. V lost 4 bases and J 9 bases, leaving 19 bases between the germline ends. Germline V gene data show CDR1 as MDHEN and CDR2 as SYDVKM. As DNA, the CDR3 is TGTGCCAGCAGTTCAACCCCACTAGTTATTGGTGAGCAGTTCTTC. Encoded protein: CASSSTPLVIGEQFF.

The gene calls are TRBV28 and TRBJ2-5, with D possibly matching TRBD2 (7 bases). V was cut by 8 bases and J by 2 bases, with 24 bases left in between. This CDR3 is 17 amino acids long. Germline V CDR1 and CDR2: MDHEN, SYDVKM. CDR3 in DNA: TGTGCCAGCTTTTCGAGGGGGGGGGCACTCCTTCAAGAGACCCAGTACTTC. Amino acid sequence: CASFSRGGALLQETQYF.

This chain uses TRBV7-9 with TRBJ1-1; D not certain. CDR3 length equals 13 residues. V gave up 4 bases and J gave up 6 bases, with 12 bases separating them. Per germline, CDR1 SEHNR and CDR2 FQNEAQ (reference sequence). The CDR3 loop is CASSSPSGAEAFF. The CDR3 DNA is TGTGCCAGCAGCTCACCGAGCGGGGCTGAAGCTTTCTTT.

The CDR3 DNA reads TGTGCCAGCAGCACCGCTCGGGACAACCTGAACACTGAAGCTTTCTTT. As protein: CASSTARDNLNTEAFF. The V and J genes are TRBV9 and TRBJ1-1; a weak D match, TRBD1 (6 bases). Per germline, CDR1 SGDLS and CDR2 YYNGEE. V was cut by 4 bases and J by 0 bases, with 16 bases left in between. The CDR3 totals 16 residues.

CDR3 region: CASSHRDRGNSPLHF. DNA for the CDR3: TGTGCCAGCAGCCACCGGGACAGGGGTAATTCACCCCTCCACTTT. The chain uses TRBV7-8 and TRBJ1-6, with 10 bases lining up with TRBD1. V shed 5 bases, J shed 6 bases, and the junction held 4 bases outside the gene matches. Germline V gene lookup returns CDR1 SGHVS and CDR2 FQNEAQ. The CDR3 sequence is 15 residues long.

The rearrangement joins TRBV5-4 to TRBJ1-5; 9 nucleotides align to TRBD1. Germline CDR1 SGHNT, CDR2 YYREEE (reference sequence). CDR3 size: 16 residues. The ends lost 3 bases at V and 3 bases at J; junction bases unmatched: 7. CDR3 sequence (DNA): TGTGCCAGCAGCTACGGACAGGGGAGGAACAATCAGCCCCAGCATTTT. It yields the protein CASSYGQGRNNQPQHF.

This rearrangement joins TRBV3-1 (or the pseudogene TRBV3-2) to TRBJ2-7; 13 positions agree with TRBD2. The CDR3 totals 15 residues. Germline V gene sequence: CDR1 LGHDT, CDR2 YNNKEL (reference sequence). Trimming at V came to 5 bases and at J to 6 bases, leaving 7 bases not matched to a gene. CDR3 in DNA: TGTGCCAGCAGCACCCGGACTAGCGGGGGTTCCGAGCAGTACTTC. This sequence encodes CASSTRTSGGSEQYF.

This chain joins TRBV3-1 (or the pseudogene TRBV3-2) and TRBJ2-5, with 7 bases aligning to TRBD1. Germline lookup yields CDR1 LGHDT and CDR2 YNNKEL (reference sequence). The CDR3 consists of 14 residues. J lost 5 bases, V lost 4 bases, and 7 bases had no gene match. CDR3 DNA: TGTGCCAGCAGCCGACGGACAGGCGGGGAGACCCAGTACTTC. It codes for CASSRRTGGETQYF.

The chain combines TRBV5-8 with TRBJ2-3, with TRBD2 identical over 11 bases. The germline V gene encodes CDR1 SGHTS and CDR2 YDEGEE. Trimming took 2 bases from V and 2 from J; bases not matched to a gene: 4. The CDR3 spans 16 residues. CDR3 protein: CASSLVAGGLTDTQYF. The CDR3 DNA is TGTGCCAGCAGCTTAGTAGCGGGGGGGCTCACAGATACGCAGTATTTT.

This clone occurred a few times. The chain joins TRBV21-1 to TRBJ1-6; TRBD1 reflects the table's D call only, with no check against the DNA. TRBV21-1 has pseudogene status. The CDR3 is 17 amino acids. The CDR3 region has the DNA TGTGCCAGCAGCAGGAATTGTTCCGGGACAGGGCGTTCACCCCTCCACTTT. Translating it yields CASSRNCSGTGRSPLHF.

The genes are TRBV6-5 and TRBJ2-2; no firm D call. Germline V lookup: CDR1 MNHEY, CDR2 SVGAGI. Trimming stripped 7 bases from V and 4 bases from J, with 10 bases between. The CDR3 is made up of 13 amino acids. CDR3 nucleotide sequence: TGTGCCAGCATACACACGCTCACCGGGGAGCTGTTTTTT. Translating it yields CASIHTLTGELFF.